A selection of T cell receptor beta chains follows, all from one sample in a study of tumor-infiltrating lymphocytes in primary liver carcinoma. TCRdb called the multiplex PCR reads again in MiXCR, with one record for every CDR3 protein. The table shows some 200,000 distinct CDR3 sequences, with about 65% occurring only once. Sample: peripheral blood. These receptors were obtained from a woman in her sixties or seventies with primary liver carcinoma and hepatitis B virus infection. Each CDR3 is given with its conserved first and last residue. D genes are given only for firm matches. Only some rows state a clone size, as once, few, many or a class for expanded clones.

j_call: TRBJ1-1
v_call: TRBV7-8
clone_size: -
d_call: -
cdr3_aa: CASSLQRRPNTKAFF
cdr3_nt: TGTGCCAGCAGTCTTCAAAGGAGGCCGAACACTAAAGCTTTCTTT

j_call: TRBJ1-5
v_call: TRBV5-6
clone_size: few
d_call: -
cdr3_aa: CASNKRQVVNQPQHF
cdr3_nt: TGTGCCAGCAACAAAAGACAGGTCGTAAATCAGCCCCAGCATTTT

j_call: TRBJ2-1
v_call: TRBV29-1
clone_size: -
d_call: -
cdr3_aa: CSVEGYGNEQFF
cdr3_nt: TGCAGCGTTGAGGGCTATGGCAATGAGCAGTTCTTC

j_call: TRBJ2-7
v_call: TRBV28
clone_size: few
d_call: -
cdr3_aa: CASSRTGSSYEQYF
cdr3_nt: TGTGCCAGCTCCCGGACTGGGAGCTCCTACGAGCAGTACTTC

j_call: TRBJ2-3
v_call: TRBV29-1
clone_size: -
d_call: TRBD2
cdr3_aa: CSTRGGPTDTQYF
cdr3_nt: TGCAGCACCCGGGGGGGTCCCACAGATACGCAGTATTTT

j_call: TRBJ2-2
v_call: TRBV4-1
clone_size: many
d_call: -
cdr3_aa: CASSHLIPQRRNTGELFF
cdr3_nt: TGCGCCAGCAGCCATCTCATCCCTCAGCGGAGGAACACCGGGGAGCTGTTTTTT

j_call: TRBJ2-2
v_call: TRBV30
clone_size: -
d_call: TRBD2
cdr3_aa: CALSSGTINTGELFF
cdr3_nt: TGTGCCTTGAGTAGCGGGACTATAAACACCGGGGAGCTGTTTTTT

j_call: TRBJ2-1
v_call: TRBV11-2
clone_size: -
d_call: TRBD2
cdr3_aa: CASSLDVGLAAYDEQFF
cdr3_nt: TGTGCCAGCAGCTTAGATGTGGGACTAGCGGCCTACGATGAGCAATTCTTC

j_call: TRBJ2-1
v_call: TRBV6-5
clone_size: -
d_call: -
cdr3_aa: CASRLLSTGGGWGYNEQFF
cdr3_nt: TGTGCCAGCAGACTACTCAGTACAGGGGGGGGTTGGGGATACAATGAGCAGTTCTTC

j_call: TRBJ1-1
v_call: TRBV5-6
clone_size: -
d_call: -
cdr3_aa: CASSLGRRTEAFF
cdr3_nt: TGCGCCAGCAGCCTCGGGAGGCGGACTGAAGCTTTCTTT

j_call: TRBJ2-7
v_call: TRBV29-1
clone_size: -
d_call: TRBD2
cdr3_aa: CSARTSGSSRHYDQYF
cdr3_nt: TGCAGCGCGCGGACTAGCGGGAGCTCAAGACACTACGACCAGTACTTC

j_call: TRBJ2-1
v_call: TRBV6-5
clone_size: -
d_call: -
cdr3_aa: CASRRDTDAPSYNEQFF
cdr3_nt: TGTGCCAGCAGGAGGGACACAGACGCGCCATCCTACAACGAGCAGTTCTTC

j_call: TRBJ2-1
v_call: TRBV18
clone_size: -
d_call: -
cdr3_aa: CASSPGINEQFF
cdr3_nt: TGTGCCAGCTCACCAGGGATCAATGAGCAGTTCTTC

j_call: TRBJ2-2
v_call: TRBV6-5
clone_size: -
d_call: -
cdr3_aa: CASRGPNIGELFF
cdr3_nt: TGTGCCAGTCGGGGCCCTAACATCGGGGAGCTGTTTTTT

j_call: TRBJ1-5
v_call: TRBV29-1
clone_size: many
d_call: TRBD1
cdr3_aa: CSVIDGRTGRNQPQHF
cdr3_nt: TGCAGCGTCATCGACGGTCGGACAGGAAGAAATCAGCCCCAGCATTTT

j_call: TRBJ1-1
v_call: TRBV11-3
clone_size: many
d_call: TRBD1
cdr3_aa: CASSLAQGGTNTEAFF
cdr3_nt: TGTGCCAGCAGCTTAGCTCAGGGGGGTACGAACACTGAAGCTTTCTTT

j_call: TRBJ1-2
v_call: TRBV7-8
clone_size: few
d_call: TRBD1
cdr3_aa: CASSLGRGRGYYGYTF
cdr3_nt: TGTGCCAGCAGCTTGGGCAGGGGGCGTGGATACTATGGCTACACCTTC

j_call: TRBJ2-1
v_call: TRBV11-3
clone_size: -
d_call: TRBD2
cdr3_aa: CASNLETSRLNEQFF
cdr3_nt: TGTGCCAGCAACTTAGAGACTAGCCGGCTGAATGAGCAGTTCTTC

j_call: TRBJ2-3
v_call: TRBV11-3
clone_size: -
d_call: -
cdr3_aa: CVSSLGLARNRDTQYF
cdr3_nt: TGTGTCAGCAGCTTAGGGCTAGCGAGAAACAGAGATACGCAGTATTTT

j_call: TRBJ2-7
v_call: TRBV10-2
clone_size: -
d_call: TRBD2
cdr3_aa: CASRPTDQRESSYEQYF
cdr3_nt: TGCGCCAGCAGACCAACCGACCAGCGGGAGAGCTCCTACGAGCAGTACTTC